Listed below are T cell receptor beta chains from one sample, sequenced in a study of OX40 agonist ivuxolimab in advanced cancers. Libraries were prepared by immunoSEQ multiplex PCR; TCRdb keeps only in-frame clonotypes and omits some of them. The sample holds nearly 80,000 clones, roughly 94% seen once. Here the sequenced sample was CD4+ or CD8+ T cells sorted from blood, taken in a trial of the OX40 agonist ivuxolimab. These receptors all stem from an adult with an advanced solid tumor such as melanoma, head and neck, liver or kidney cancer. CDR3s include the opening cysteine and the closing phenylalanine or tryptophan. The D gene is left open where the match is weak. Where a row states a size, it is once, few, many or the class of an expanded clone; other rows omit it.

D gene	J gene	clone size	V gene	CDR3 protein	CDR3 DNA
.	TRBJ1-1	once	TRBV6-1	CASRLEGELGTEAFF	TGTGCCAGCAGACTCGAAGGGGAGCTGGGCACTGAAGCTTTCTTT
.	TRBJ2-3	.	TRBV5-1	CASSFRAEFTDTQYF	TGCGCCAGCAGCTTCCGTGCGGAATTCACAGATACGCAGTATTTT
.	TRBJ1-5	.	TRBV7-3	CASSFTGQPQHF	TGTGCCAGCAGCTTCACCGGGCAGCCCCAGCATTTT
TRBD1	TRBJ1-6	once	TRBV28	CASRGGQVLNSPLHF	TGTGCCAGCAGGGGGGGACAGGTCCTTAATTCACCCCTCCACTTT
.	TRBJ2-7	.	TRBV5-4	CASSLGVYEQYF	TGTGCCAGCAGCTTGGGAGTGTACGAGCAGTACTTC
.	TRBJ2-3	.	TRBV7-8	CASSLRGAGTDTQYF	TGTGCCAGCAGCTTGCGCGGGGCGGGCACAGATACGCAGTATTTT
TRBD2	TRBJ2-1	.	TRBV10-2	CASSDPSGSGNEQFF	TGCGCCAGCAGTGACCCCAGCGGGAGTGGGAATGAGCAGTTCTTC
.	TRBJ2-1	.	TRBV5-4	CASSLGTGSYNEQFF	TGTGCCAGCAGCCTCGGTACGGGCTCCTACAATGAGCAGTTCTTC
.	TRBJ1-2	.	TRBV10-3	CAILGTNYGYTF	TGTGCCATCCTCGGGACGAACTATGGCTACACCTTC
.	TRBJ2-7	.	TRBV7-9	CASTGRDTAYEQYF	TGTGCCAGCACTGGCCGGGACACCGCCTACGAGCAGTACTTC
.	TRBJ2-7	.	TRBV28	CASSPGRAYEQYF	TGTGCCAGCTCTCCGGGCAGGGCCTACGAGCAGTACTTC
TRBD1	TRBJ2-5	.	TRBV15	CATSWDRPRETQYF	TGTGCCACCAGCTGGGACAGGCCGAGGGAGACCCAGTACTTC
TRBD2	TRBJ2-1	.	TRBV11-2	CANAGGPGNEQFF	TGTGCCAACGCGGGGGGGCCGGGCAATGAGCAGTTCTTC
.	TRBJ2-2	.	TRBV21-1	CASSKAVGTAYDTGELFF	TGTGCCAGCAGCAAAGCTGTAGGGACAGCATACGACACCGGGGAGCTGTTTTTT
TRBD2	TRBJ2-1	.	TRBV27	CASSLAGLVINEQFF	TGTGCCAGCAGTTTGGCGGGACTAGTTATAAATGAGCAGTTCTTC
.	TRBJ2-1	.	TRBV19	CASSIYYNEQFF	TGTGCCAGTAGTATATATTACAATGAGCAGTTCTTC
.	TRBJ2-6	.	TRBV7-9	CASSSNTGTGANVLTF	TGTGCCAGCAGCTCTAATACAGGGACAGGGGCCAACGTCCTGACTTTC
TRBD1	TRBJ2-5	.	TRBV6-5	CASSYGQGETQYF	TGTGCCAGCAGTTACGGACAGGGAGAGACCCAGTACTTC
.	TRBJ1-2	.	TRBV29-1	CSVVVATDGYTF	TGCAGCGTTGTGGTTGCGACAGATGGCTACACCTTC
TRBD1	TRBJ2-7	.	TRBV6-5	CASRPGQGTYEQYF	TGTGCCAGCAGACCGGGACAGGGGACCTACGAGCAGTACTTC
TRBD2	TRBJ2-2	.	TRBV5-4	CASSSGLAEAYTGELFF	TGTGCCAGCAGCTCCGGACTAGCCGAGGCCTACACCGGGGAGCTGTTTTTT
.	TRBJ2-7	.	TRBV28	CASRDYTLEQYF	TGTGCCAGCAGGGATTATACCTTGGAGCAGTACTTC
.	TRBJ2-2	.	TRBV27	CASISRVGELFF	TGTGCCAGCATTAGTAGAGTCGGGGAGCTGTTTTTT
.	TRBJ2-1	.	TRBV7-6	CASSTVLMSSYNEQFF	TGTGCCAGCAGCACCGTACTCATGAGCTCCTACAATGAGCAGTTCTTC
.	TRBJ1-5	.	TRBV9	CASSVGTLEPQHF	TGTGCCAGCAGCGTGGGAACTTTAGAGCCCCAGCATTTT
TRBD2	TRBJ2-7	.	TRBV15	CATSSSGTRGYEQYF	TGTGCCACCAGCAGCTCCGGGACTAGAGGCTACGAGCAGTACTTC
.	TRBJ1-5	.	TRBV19	CASSILGFSNRPQHF	TGTGCCAGTAGTATCTTGGGGTTTAGCAATCGGCCCCAGCATTTT
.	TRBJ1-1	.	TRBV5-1	CASSLLGGFSMNTEAFF	TGCGCCAGCAGCCTCCTTGGGGGCTTCTCCATGAACACTGAAGCTTTCTTT
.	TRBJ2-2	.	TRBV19	CASSISGRTANTGELFF	TGTGCCAGTAGTATATCAGGAAGGACAGCCAACACCGGGGAGCTGTTTTTT
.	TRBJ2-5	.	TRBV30	CAWSFGVSQETQYF	TGTGCCTGGAGTTTCGGGGTTTCCCAAGAGACCCAGTACTTC
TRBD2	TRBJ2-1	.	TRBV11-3	CASSLRGRRSEQFF	TGTGCCAGCAGCTTACGCGGGAGAAGGAGTGAGCAGTTCTTC
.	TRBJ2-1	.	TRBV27	CASSPRVYNEQFF	TGTGCCAGCAGTCCAAGGGTATACAATGAGCAGTTCTTC
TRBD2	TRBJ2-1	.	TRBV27	CASSPFSGVNNEQFF	TGTGCCAGCAGTCCGTTTAGCGGGGTCAACAATGAGCAGTTCTTC
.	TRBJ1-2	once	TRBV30	CAWSTTGQTPGGYTF	TGTGCCTGGAGTACGACAGGTCAAACCCCGGGGGGCTACACCTTC
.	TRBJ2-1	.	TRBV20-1	CSAEYNEQFF	TGCAGTGCAGAGTACAATGAGCAGTTCTTC
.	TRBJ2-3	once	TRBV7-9	CASSSAGPQFFTDTQYF	TGTGCCAGCAGCTCCGCAGGGCCCCAATTTTTCACAGATACGCAGTATTTT
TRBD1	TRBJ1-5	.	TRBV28	CASRDRGRYSNQPQHF	TGTGCCAGCCGGGACAGGGGAAGATATAGCAATCAGCCCCAGCATTTT
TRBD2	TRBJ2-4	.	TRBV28	CASGYGLAGVVPKNIQYF	TGTGCCAGCGGATACGGACTAGCGGGAGTTGTACCCAAAAACATTCAGTACTTC
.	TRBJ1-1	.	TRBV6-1	CASSEAPGGAMNTEAFF	TGTGCCAGCAGTGAAGCCCCGGGGGGCGCGATGAACACTGAAGCTTTCTTT
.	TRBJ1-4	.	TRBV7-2	CASSVTGATNEKLFF	TGTGCCAGCAGCGTAACAGGAGCCACTAATGAAAAACTGTTTTTT
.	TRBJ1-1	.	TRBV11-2	CASSRRGGNTEAFF	TGTGCCAGCAGCAGGCGGGGCGGGAACACTGAAGCTTTCTTT
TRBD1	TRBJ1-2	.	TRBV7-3	CASSPQGGHYGYTF	TGTGCCAGCAGCCCCCAGGGGGGACACTATGGCTACACCTTC
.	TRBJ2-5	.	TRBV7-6	CASSRIAEMQETQYF	TGTGCCAGCAGCCGCATAGCGGAAATGCAAGAGACCCAGTACTTC
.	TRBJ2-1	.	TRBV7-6	CASSPSGENNEQFF	TGTGCCAGCAGCCCCTCCGGTGAGAACAATGAGCAGTTCTTC
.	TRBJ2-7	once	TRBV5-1	CASSSMSYEQYF	TGCGCCAGCAGCTCCATGTCCTACGAGCAGTACTTC
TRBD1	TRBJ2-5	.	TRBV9	CASSLGGGQETQYF	TGTGCCAGTAGCCTAGGGGGCGGTCAAGAGACCCAGTACTTC
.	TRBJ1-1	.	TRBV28	CASSFFRAPEAFF	TGTGCCAGCAGTTTCTTCCGGGCCCCTGAAGCTTTCTTT
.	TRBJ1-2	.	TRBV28	CASSPGLNTLYGYTF	TGTGCCAGCAGTCCGGGCCTAAATACCCTCTATGGCTACACCTTC
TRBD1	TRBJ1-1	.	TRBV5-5	CASSPDRVSTEAFF	TGTGCCAGCAGCCCGGACAGGGTGAGCACTGAAGCTTTCTTT
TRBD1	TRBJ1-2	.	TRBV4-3	CASSQDIGGSLGYTF	TGCGCCAGCAGCCAAGATATAGGGGGCTCTCTTGGCTACACCTTC
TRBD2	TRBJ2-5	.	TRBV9	CASSPSTSVHQETQYF	TGTGCCAGCAGCCCCAGCACTAGCGTACACCAAGAGACCCAGTACTTC
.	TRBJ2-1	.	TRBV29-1	CSGWGVNNEQFF	TGCAGCGGTTGGGGGGTTAACAATGAGCAGTTCTTC
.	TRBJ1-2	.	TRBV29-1	CSVAEETGLYGYTF	TGCAGCGTTGCTGAGGAGACTGGACTCTATGGCTACACCTTC
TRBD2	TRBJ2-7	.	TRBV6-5	CASSNIPGTNYEQYF	TGTGCCAGCAGTAACATTCCCGGGACTAACTATGAGCAGTACTTC
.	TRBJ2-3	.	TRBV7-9	CASSLGQALGDTQYF	TGTGCCAGCAGCTTAGGGCAGGCCCTTGGAGATACGCAGTATTTT
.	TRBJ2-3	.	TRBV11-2	CASSSRPEGADTQYF	TGTGCCAGCAGCTCAAGACCGGAGGGGGCAGATACGCAGTATTTT
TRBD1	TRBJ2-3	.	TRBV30	CAWSVPPGQGADTQYF	TGTGCCTGGAGTGTACCTCCGGGACAGGGGGCAGATACGCAGTATTTT
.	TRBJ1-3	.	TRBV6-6	CASPTGPGEGNTIYF	TGTGCCAGCCCTACGGGGCCGGGGGAGGGAAACACCATATATTTT